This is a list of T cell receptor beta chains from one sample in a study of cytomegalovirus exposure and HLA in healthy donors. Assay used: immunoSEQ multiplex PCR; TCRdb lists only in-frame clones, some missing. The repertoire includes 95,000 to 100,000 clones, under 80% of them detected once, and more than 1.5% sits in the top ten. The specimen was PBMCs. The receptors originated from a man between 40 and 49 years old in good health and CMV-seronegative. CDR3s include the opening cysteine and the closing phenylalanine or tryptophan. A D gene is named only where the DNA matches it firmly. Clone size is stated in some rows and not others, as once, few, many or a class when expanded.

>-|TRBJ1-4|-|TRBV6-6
CASRPRPTNEKLFF
TGTGCCTCCCGTCCCAGGCCAACTAATGAAAAACTGTTTTTT
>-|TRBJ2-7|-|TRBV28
CASSFFYSLSYEQYF
TGTGCCAGCAGTTTTTTTTACAGCCTTTCCTACGAGCAGTACTTC
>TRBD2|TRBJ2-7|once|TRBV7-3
CASSLRVWTSDSSYEQYF
TGTGCCAGCAGCTTAAGAGTATGGACTAGCGATAGCTCCTACGAGCAGTACTTC
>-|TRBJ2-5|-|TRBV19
CASSIVLEGGETQYF
TGTGCCAGTAGTATAGTCCTGGAGGGCGGGGAGACCCAGTACTTC
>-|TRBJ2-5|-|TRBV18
CASSPGLTQETQYF
TGTGCCAGCTCACCGGGACTCACACAAGAGACCCAGTACTTC
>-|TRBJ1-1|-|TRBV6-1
CASSGRGGMNTEAFF
TGTGCCAGCAGTGGAAGGGGAGGAATGAACACTGAAGCTTTCTTT
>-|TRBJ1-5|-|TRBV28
CASSLVLGVPQPQHF
TGTGCCAGCAGTTTAGTTTTAGGAGTACCCCAGCCCCAGCATTTT
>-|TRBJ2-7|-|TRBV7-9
CASSYRYEQYF
TGTGCCAGCAGCTACAGATACGAGCAGTACTTC
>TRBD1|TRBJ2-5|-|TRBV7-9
CASSFRTGGWETQYF
TGTGCCAGCAGCTTCAGGACAGGGGGCTGGGAGACCCAGTACTTC
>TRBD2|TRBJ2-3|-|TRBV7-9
CASRQWTSGGADTQYF
TGTGCCAGCAGACAATGGACTAGCGGGGGGGCAGATACGCAGTATTTT
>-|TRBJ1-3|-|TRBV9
CASSVATGMGGSGNTIYF
TGTGCCAGCAGCGTAGCTACCGGGATGGGGGGCTCTGGAAACACCATATATTTT
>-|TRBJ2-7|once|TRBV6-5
CASSYDSAYEQYF
TGTGCCAGCAGTTACGACAGTGCCTACGAGCAGTACTTC
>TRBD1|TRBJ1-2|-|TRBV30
CAWSPGTGNGYTF
TGTGCCTGGAGTCCCGGGACAGGGAATGGCTACACCTTC
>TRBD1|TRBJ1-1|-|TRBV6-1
CASTDRVKTEAFF
TGTGCCAGTACCGACAGGGTGAAGACTGAAGCTTTCTTT
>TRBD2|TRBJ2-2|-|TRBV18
CASSPKLAGDHGELFF
TGTGCCAGCTCACCAAAACTAGCGGGAGACCACGGGGAGCTGTTTTTT
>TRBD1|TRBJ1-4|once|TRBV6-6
CASSFDRGSEKLFF
TGTGCCAGCAGTTTCGACAGGGGAAGTGAAAAACTGTTTTTT
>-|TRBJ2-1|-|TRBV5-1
CASSSRGQSTEEQFF
TGCGCCAGCAGCTCACGGGGTCAATCAACGGAGGAGCAGTTCTTC
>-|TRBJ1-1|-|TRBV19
CASSTTGNTEAFF
TGTGCCAGTAGTACGACAGGGAACACTGAAGCTTTCTTT
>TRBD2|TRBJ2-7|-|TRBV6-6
CASSNGLAGIREQYF
TGTGCCAGCAGTAACGGACTAGCGGGTATTAGGGAGCAGTACTTC
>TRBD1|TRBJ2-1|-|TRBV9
CASSVKGARLDEQFF
TGTGCCAGCAGCGTAAAGGGGGCGCGGTTGGATGAGCAGTTCTTC
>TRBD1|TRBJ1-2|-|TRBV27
CASSWDRENYGYTF
TGTGCCAGCAGTTGGGACAGAGAGAACTATGGCTACACCTTC
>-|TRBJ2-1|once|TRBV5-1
CASSFYYKEGGNEQFF
TGCGCCAGCAGCTTCTACTACAAGGAAGGGGGCAATGAGCAGTTCTTC
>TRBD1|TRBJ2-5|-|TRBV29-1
CSVSDRGVRETQYF
TGCAGCGTTTCAGACAGGGGAGTTAGGGAGACCCAGTACTTC
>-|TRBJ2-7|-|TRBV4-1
CASSQDLTQRGQYF
TGCGCCAGCAGCCAAGATCTTACCCAACGGGGGCAGTACTTC
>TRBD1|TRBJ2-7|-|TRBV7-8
CASSLEGQSSYEQYF
TGTGCCAGCAGCTTAGAGGGACAGAGCTCCTACGAGCAGTACTTC
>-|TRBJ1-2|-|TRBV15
CATSRDDTARGYTF
TGTGCCACCAGCAGAGATGACACAGCTCGAGGCTACACCTTC
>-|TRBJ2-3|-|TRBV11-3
CASSLAGQKTDTQYF
TGTGCCAGCAGCTTAGCCGGACAGAAGACAGATACGCAGTATTTT
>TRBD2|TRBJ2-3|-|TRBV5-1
CASSLSGGRTDTQYF
TGCGCCAGCAGCCTTAGCGGGGGGAGAACAGATACGCAGTATTTT
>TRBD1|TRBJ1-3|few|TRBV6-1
CASKQGGSGNTIYF
TGTGCCAGCAAACAGGGGGGCTCTGGAAACACCATATATTTT
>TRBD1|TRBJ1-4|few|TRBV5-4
CASSWGDRGRPGEKLFF
TGTGCCAGCAGCTGGGGGGACAGGGGGCGCCCAGGGGAAAAACTGTTTTTT
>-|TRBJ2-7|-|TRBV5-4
CASSWGGSYEQYF
TGTGCCAGCAGTTGGGGCGGCTCCTACGAGCAGTACTTC
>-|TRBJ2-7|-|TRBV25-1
CASSTPGAYEQYF
TGTGCCAGCAGTACCCCGGGGGCCTACGAGCAGTACTTC
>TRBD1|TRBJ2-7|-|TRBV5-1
CASSPGDRDTYEQYF
TGCGCCAGCAGCCCGGGGGACAGGGACACCTACGAGCAGTACTTC
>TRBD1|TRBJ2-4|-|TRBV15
CATSTVGTGASNGQYF
TGTGCCACCAGCACTGTAGGGACAGGGGCAAGTAACGGTCAGTACTTC
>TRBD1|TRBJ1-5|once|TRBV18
CASSPLDRGREQPQHF
TGTGCCAGCTCACCACTGGACAGGGGGCGAGAGCAGCCCCAGCATTTT
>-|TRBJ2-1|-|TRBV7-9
CASSLAAGRHNEQFF
TGTGCCAGCAGCTTAGCCGCAGGCCGGCACAATGAGCAGTTCTTC
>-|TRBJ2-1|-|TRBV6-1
CASRPRTSAYNEQFF
TGTGCCAGCAGACCCAGAACTAGTGCCTACAATGAGCAGTTCTTC
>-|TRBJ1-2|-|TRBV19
CASRRATAGYGYTF
TGTGCCAGTAGAAGGGCTACAGCGGGCTATGGCTACACCTTC
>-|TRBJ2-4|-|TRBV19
CASSSGAKNIQYF
TGTGCCAGTTCCTCAGGAGCCAAAAACATTCAGTACTTC
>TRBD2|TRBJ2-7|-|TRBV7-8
CASSWTSGGSYEQYF
TGTGCCAGCAGCTGGACTAGCGGGGGGTCCTACGAGCAGTACTTC
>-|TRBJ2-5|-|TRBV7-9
CASSPGRRRETQYF
TGTGCCAGCAGCCCTGGTCGCCGGCGGGAGACCCAGTACTTC
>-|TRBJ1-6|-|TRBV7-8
CASRPYRGQGIGGSPLHF
TGTGCCAGCAGACCCTATAGAGGCCAGGGTATAGGTGGATCACCCCTCCACTTT